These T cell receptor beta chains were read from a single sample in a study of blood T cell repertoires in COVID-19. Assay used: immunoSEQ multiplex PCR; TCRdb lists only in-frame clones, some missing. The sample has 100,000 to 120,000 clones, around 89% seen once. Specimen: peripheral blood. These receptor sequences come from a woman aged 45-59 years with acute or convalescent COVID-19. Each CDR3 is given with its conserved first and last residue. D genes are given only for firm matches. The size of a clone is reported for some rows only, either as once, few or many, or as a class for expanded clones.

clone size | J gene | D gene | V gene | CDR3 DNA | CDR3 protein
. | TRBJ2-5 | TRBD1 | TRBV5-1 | TGCGCCAGCAGCACGACAGGGGGCGGGGAGACCCAGTACTTC | CASSTTGGGETQYF
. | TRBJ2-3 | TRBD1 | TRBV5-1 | TGCGCCAGCAGTTCTGAACAGGGGGCAGCAGATACGCAGTATTTT | CASSSEQGAADTQYF
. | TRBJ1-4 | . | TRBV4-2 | TGTGCCAGCAGCCCGCGAAACACGGGAGGGGGTGAAAAACTGTTTTTT | CASSPRNTGGGEKLFF
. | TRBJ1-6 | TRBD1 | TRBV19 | TGTGCCAGTAGTCCGGACAGGGAAGGGTCACCCCTCCACTTT | CASSPDREGSPLHF
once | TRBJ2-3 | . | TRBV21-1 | TGTGCCAGCCCCAAGCCAGGGACTAGCGGGACCAGCACAGATACGCAGTATTTT | CASPKPGTSGTSTDTQYF
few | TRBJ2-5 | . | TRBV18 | TGTGCCAGCTCACCACCGGTGGCAGGCCCCCTCCAAGAGACCCAGTACTTC | CASSPPVAGPLQETQYF
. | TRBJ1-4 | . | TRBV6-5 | TGTGCCAGCAGTTTGGGCCCGGATCCAACTAATGAAAAACTGTTTTTT | CASSLGPDPTNEKLFF
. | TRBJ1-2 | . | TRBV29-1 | TGCAGCGTCATCAATGTCAGGGAGGCTAACTATGGCTACACCTTC | CSVINVREANYGYTF
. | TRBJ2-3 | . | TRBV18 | TGTGCCAGCTCGGAACAGGCGGGACTCCTCACAGATACGCAGTATTTT | CASSEQAGLLTDTQYF
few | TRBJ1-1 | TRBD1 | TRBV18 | TGTGCCAGCTCATCCATGGGGGGACAGGAGAACACTGAAGCTTTCTTT | CASSSMGGQENTEAFF
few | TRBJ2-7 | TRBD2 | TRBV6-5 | TGTGCCAGCACCCCAGGAGCGGGAGGGACCTACGAGCAGTACTTC | CASTPGAGGTYEQYF
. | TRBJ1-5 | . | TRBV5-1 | TGCGCCAGCAGCTTGACAGGAGACCTTAGCAATCAGCCCCAGCATTTT | CASSLTGDLSNQPQHF
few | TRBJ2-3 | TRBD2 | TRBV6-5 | TGTGCTAGCACCCCGGGGGAGGGAGGTACAGATACGCAGTATTTT | CASTPGEGGTDTQYF
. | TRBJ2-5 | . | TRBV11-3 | TGTGCCAGCAGCTTAGATGGGCAGGGCGAAGAGACCCAGTACTTC | CASSLDGQGEETQYF
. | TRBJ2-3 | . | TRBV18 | TGTGCCAGCTCACCCCCGGCAGGGGAGGGACACACAGATACGCAGTATTTT | CASSPPAGEGHTDTQYF
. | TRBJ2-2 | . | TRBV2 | TGTGCCAGCAGTTACAGGGCTGTAGGGGAGCTGTTTTTT | CASSYRAVGELFF
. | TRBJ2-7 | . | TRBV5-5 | TGTGCCAGCACCGAGGAATCCTACGAGCAGTACTTC | CASTEESYEQYF
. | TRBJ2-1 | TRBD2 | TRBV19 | TGTGCCAGTAGTATAGTATCGGTAGCGGGAGGGCCTAATGAGCAGTTCTTC | CASSIVSVAGGPNEQFF
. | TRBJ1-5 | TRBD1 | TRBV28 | TGTGCCAGCAGTTCCGCGACAGGGGGCGGTGGAAGCAATCAGCCCCAGCATTTT | CASSSATGGGGSNQPQHF
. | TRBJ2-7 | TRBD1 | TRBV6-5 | TGTGCCAGCAGTAGAGGGGACAGGGCCTACGAGCAGTACTTC | CASSRGDRAYEQYF
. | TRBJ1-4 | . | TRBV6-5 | TGTGCCAGCAGGGCAGGGTTTGAAAAACTGTTTTTT | CASRAGFEKLFF
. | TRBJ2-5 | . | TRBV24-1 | TGTGCCACCAGTGAATTCAGGGGTTTCCAAGAGACCCAGTACTTC | CATSEFRGFQETQYF
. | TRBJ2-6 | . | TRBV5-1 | TGCGCCAGCAGTTTAGAGTCTGGGGCCAACGTCCTGACTTTC | CASSLESGANVLTF
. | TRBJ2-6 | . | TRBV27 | TGTGCCAGCAGTTTCATCGGCGAGGGCTCCGGGCGGAGCTCTGGGGCCAACGTCCTGACTTTC | CASSFIGEGSGRSSGANVLTF
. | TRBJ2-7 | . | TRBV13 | TGTGCCAGCAGCTTAGGCCGGCTAGTATACGAGCAGTACTTC | CASSLGRLVYEQYF
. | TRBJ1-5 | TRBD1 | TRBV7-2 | TGTGCCAGCAGCATTGCGACAGGGGGAAACCAGCCCCAGCATTTT | CASSIATGGNQPQHF
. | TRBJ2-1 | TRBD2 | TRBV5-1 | TGCGCCAGCAGCTTGTCGGGAGGGAACTCCTACAATGAGCAGTTCTTC | CASSLSGGNSYNEQFF
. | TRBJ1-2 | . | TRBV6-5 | TGTGCCAGCAGTTACACGGGGTCGGGTGCGGGCTACACCTTC | CASSYTGSGAGYTF
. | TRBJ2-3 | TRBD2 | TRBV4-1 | TGCGCCAGCAGCCAAGAGGGGATCAGACTAGCGGGAGGGGTAGATACGCAGTATTTT | CASSQEGIRLAGGVDTQYF
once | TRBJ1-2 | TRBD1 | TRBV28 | TGTGCCAGCAACGGGGACAGGGGCTATGGCTACACCTTC | CASNGDRGYGYTF
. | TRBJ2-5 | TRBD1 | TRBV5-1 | TGCGCCAGCAGCTTGCCCGGGACAGGCCAAGAGACCCAGTACTTC | CASSLPGTGQETQYF
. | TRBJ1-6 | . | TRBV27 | TGTGCCAGCACCTCCTGGCTAAGGGGATGGGGACCCCTCCACTTT | CASTSWLRGWGPLHF
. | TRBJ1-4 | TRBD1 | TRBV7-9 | TGTGCCAGCAGCTTGGTTTCAGGGGGCATCAATGAAAAACTGTTTTTT | CASSLVSGGINEKLFF
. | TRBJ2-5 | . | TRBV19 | TGTGCCAGTAGTAAGGATGCAGGGTGGGGCGAGACCCAGTACTTC | CASSKDAGWGETQYF
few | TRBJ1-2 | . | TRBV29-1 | TGCAGCGTAGAGGCGGAAAACTATGGCTACACCTTC | CSVEAENYGYTF
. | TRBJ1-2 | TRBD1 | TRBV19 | TGTGCCAGTAGTATAGACCCGACAGGGAGGTATGGCTACACCTTC | CASSIDPTGRYGYTF
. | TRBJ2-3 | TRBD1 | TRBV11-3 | TGTGCCAGCAGCCCGGGACAGGGCACAGATACGCAGTATTTT | CASSPGQGTDTQYF
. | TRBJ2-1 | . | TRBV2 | TGTGCCAGCAGGAACGGGGGAAGGGGCGCGACTTACAATGAGCAGTTCTTC | CASRNGGRGATYNEQFF
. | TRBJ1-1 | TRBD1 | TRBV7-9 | TGTGCCAGCAGCCCAGACAGGGGGCGGGCGAACACTGAAGCTTTCTTT | CASSPDRGRANTEAFF
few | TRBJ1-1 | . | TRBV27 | TGTGCCAGCAAGATTTCCCAGGTGGCTGAAGCTTTCTTT | CASKISQVAEAFF
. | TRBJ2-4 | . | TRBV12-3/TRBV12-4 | TGTGCCAGCAGTTTGCGGGACATTCAGTACTTC | CASSLRDIQYF